These T cell receptor beta chains were read from a single sample in a study of blood T cells in healthy people across ages. TCRdb redid the calling of the 5' RACE reads with MiXCR, one entry per CDR3 protein. The sample lists about 1.5 million distinct CDR3 sequences, approximately 42% occurring once. What was sequenced was blood. These receptor sequences come from a woman in her late teens or twenties in good health. Each CDR3 is given with its conserved first and last residue. D genes are given only for firm matches. Clone size is shown for a subset of rows, as once, few, many or a class of expanded clone.

>14|-|TRBV5-1|TRBJ2-5|-
CASSLLGIQETQYF
TGCGCCAGCAGCCTGCTTGGGATTCAAGAGACCCAGTACTTC
>13|few|TRBV12-3/TRBV12-4|TRBJ2-1|-
CASSLGRIGEQFF
TGTGCCAGCAGTTTAGGGAGGATCGGCGAGCAGTTCTTC
>14|-|TRBV25-1|TRBJ2-1|-
CASSDTEAKNIQFF
TGTGCCAGCAGTGACACAGAAGCCAAAAACATTCAGTTCTTC
>13|-|TRBV7-2|TRBJ2-2|-
CASSSERTGELFF
TGTGCCAGCAGCTCAGAACGGACCGGGGAGCTGTTTTTT
>14|-|TRBV28|TRBJ2-1|TRBD1
CASSSRGQGNEQFF
TGTGCCAGCAGTTCACGGGGACAGGGCAATGAGCAGTTCTTC
>16|few|TRBV7-9|TRBJ2-1|-
CASSSLRQFANNEQFF
TGTGCCAGCAGCTCCCTCCGGCAATTTGCTAACAATGAGCAGTTCTTC
>13|-|TRBV30|TRBJ2-5|-
CAWSVRTYNEQYF
TGTGCCTGGAGTGTACGGACCTACAATGAGCAGTACTTC
>12|-|TRBV20-1|TRBJ2-1|-
CSSRVRHNEQFF
TGCAGCTCCCGGGTTCGGCACAATGAGCAGTTCTTC
>14|-|TRBV13|TRBJ2-7|-
CASSPTGRSYGQYF
TGTGCCAGCAGCCCGACCGGCCGTTCCTACGGGCAGTACTTC
>15|-|TRBV20-1|TRBJ2-5|TRBD2
CSARVPQTSGETQYF
TGCAGTGCTAGAGTCCCACAAACTAGCGGGGAGACCCAGTACTTC
>15|few|TRBV10-3|TRBJ1-1|-
CAISDLAMGVPEAFF
TGTGCCATCAGTGACCTAGCGATGGGTGTCCCTGAAGCTTTCTTT
>12|-|TRBV20-1|TRBJ2-5|-
CSARDGFNEQYF
TGCAGTGCTAGAGATGGCTTTAATGAGCAGTACTTC
>15|-|TRBV7-2|TRBJ1-5|-
CASSLDRAYNQPQHF
TGTGCCAGCAGCTTAGACAGGGCTTACAATCAGCCCCAGCATTTT
>17|once|TRBV5-1|TRBJ2-2|-
CASSSNHGGENTGELFF
TGCGCCAGCAGCTCTAACCACGGGGGCGAGAACACCGGGGAGCTGTTTTTT
>13|-|TRBV6-6|TRBJ2-5|-
CASSGQVGETQYF
TGTGCCAGCAGCGGACAAGTAGGGGAGACCCAGTACTTC
>16|-|TRBV20-1|TRBJ2-1|TRBD2
CSALHPTSGTGNEQFF
TGCAGTGCTCTTCACCCGACTAGCGGAACGGGCAATGAGCAGTTCTTC
>12|few|TRBV7-9|TRBJ1-2|-
CASFRAVYGYTF
TGTGCCAGCTTTAGGGCAGTCTATGGCTACACCTTC
>15|-|TRBV20-1|TRBJ1-1|TRBD1
CSATRGQGRNPEAFF
TGCAGTGCTACAAGGGGACAGGGAAGGAACCCTGAAGCTTTCTTT
>16|-|TRBV7-2|TRBJ2-2|-
CASSLEFRVNTGELFF
TGTGCCAGCAGCTTAGAATTCAGGGTGAACACCGGGGAGCTGTTTTTT
>14|few|TRBV20-1|TRBJ1-2|-
CSAPGTPSNYGYTF
TGCAGTGCCCCCGGGACACCCTCGAACTATGGCTACACCTTC